These 28 T cell receptor beta chains originate from one sample sequenced in a study of T cell responses to AZD1222 COVID-19 vaccine. Sequenced by immunoSEQ multiplex PCR; TCRdb stores in-frame clones only, minus some. The sample has approximately 100,000 clones; about 91% are singletons. Sequenced here: peripheral blood, sampled on day 0 of AZD1222 vaccination. These TCRs come from an adult in good health.

In nucleotides, the CDR3 is TGCGCCAGCAGCTTGGCCGATGAGCAGTTCTTC. This translates into CASSLADEQFF. The chain carries TRBV5-1 and TRBJ2-1; D is uncertain. The CDR3 sequence is 11 residues long. The V end was cut by 0 bases, the J end by 8 bases, with 3 bases between. Germline V gene lookup returns CDR1 SGHRS and CDR2 YFSETQ.

This chain links TRBV3-1 (or the pseudogene TRBV3-2) with TRBJ1-2; no clear D. CDR3 length equals 15 residues. Trimming removed 4 bases at V and 5 bases at J, with 17 bases between. Germline CDR1 and CDR2: LGHDT and YNNKEL (reference sequence). CDR3 DNA: TGTGCCAGCAGCCCCCTGGCGGGCCGGGAGTATGGCTACACCTTC. It encodes CASSPLAGREYGYTF.

The chain employs TRBV27 and TRBJ1-2; D is unclear. The CDR3 is made up of 13 amino acids. The germline V and J ends were trimmed by 5 bases and 8 bases, with 15 bases remaining between them. Germline-derived CDR1 and CDR2 are MNHEY and SMNVEV (reference sequence). For the CDR3, the DNA is TGTGCCAGCAGTCCTCCGGGTCCTGGGGGCTACACCTTC. It specifies CASSPPGPGGYTF.

The chain uses TRBV30 and TRBJ2-7; TRBD1 matches at 8 bases. The CDR3 loop spans 20 amino acids. Per germline, CDR1 GTSNPN and CDR2 SVGIG (reference sequence). The DNA for the CDR3 is TGTGCTCCGGAGTGTACAGTAGGACAGGGTTGTGACGAGGGCCTCTACGAGCAGTACTTC. This sequence encodes CAPECTVGQGCDEGLYEQYF. The full variable domain, its missing parts supplied by reference TRBV30 and TRBJ2-7, is SQTIHQWPATLVQPVGSPLSLECTVEGTSNPNLYWYRQAAGRGLQLLFYSVGIGQISSEVPQNLSASRPQDRQFILSSKKLLLSDSGFYLCAPECTVGQGCDEGLYEQYFGPGTRLTVT.

V usage is TRBV15 and J usage is TRBJ2-7, with D unresolved. The V gene lost 0 bases and the J gene lost 6 bases, with 15 bases spanning the gap. This CDR3 comprises 15 residues. Germline V gene sequence: CDR1 LNHNV, CDR2 YYDKDF (reference sequence). The CDR3 DNA is TGTGCCACCAGCAGAGACAGTGGAGTTGTGGGCGAGCAGTACTTC. Its translation: CATSRDSGVVGEQYF.

The rearrangement uses TRBV19 and TRBJ1-6, with D possibly matching TRBD1 (5 bases). The CDR3 covers 15 residues. Germline V gene sequence: CDR1 LNHDA, CDR2 SQIVND (reference sequence). V was cut by 1 base and J by 6 bases, with 10 bases left in between. This CDR3 reads CASSIVQGGNSPLHF. The CDR3 nucleotides read TGTGCCAGTAGTATAGTCCAGGGCGGTAATTCACCCCTCCACTTT.

The J gene is TRBJ2-5, the V gene TRBV5-4; D is perhaps TRBD2 (5 bases). V dropped 0 bases and J dropped 0 bases, with 15 bases sitting between them. The CDR3 has 17 amino acids. Germline V gives CDR1 SGHNT, CDR2 YYREEE (reference sequence). Here the CDR3 reads CASSLAGENPYQETQYF. In DNA form, the CDR3 reads TGTGCCAGCAGCTTGGCCGGGGAAAACCCGTACCAAGAGACCCAGTACTTC.

The chain has TRBV4-2 and TRBJ1-2; D ambiguous. The CDR3 has 14 residues. Trimming stripped 0 bases from V and 5 bases from J, with 10 bases between. The germline V gene encodes CDR1 LGHNA and CDR2 YNFKEQ. The CDR3 DNA reads as TGTGCCAGCAGCCAAGATGAAGGGATATATGGCTACACCTTC. Its protein product is CASSQDEGIYGYTF.

The rearrangement uses TRBV3-1 (or the pseudogene TRBV3-2) and TRBJ2-7, with TRBD2 matching 7 bases. CDR3 length: 14 amino acids. Trimming cost V 2 bases and J 4 bases; bases outside gene matches: 5. The V gene's germline CDR1 is LGHDT and CDR2 YNNKEL (reference sequence). The CDR3 reads CASSQRGVQYEQYF. CDR3 in DNA: TGTGCCAGCAGCCAACGGGGGGTACAATACGAGCAGTACTTC.

This clone was seen more than once but under ten times. The chain recombines TRBV2 with TRBJ1-2, with D unresolved. Trimming cost V 7 bases and J 6 bases, with 15 bases left between them. The CDR3 loop spans 13 amino acids. CDR1 SNHLY and CDR2 FYNNEI come from the germline V gene. CDR3 sequence reads: CASNLVILDGYTF. The CDR3 bases are TGTGCCAGCAATTTGGTTATATTGGATGGCTACACCTTC.

The rearrangement links TRBV29-1 to TRBJ2-5; no clear D. The CDR3 sequence is 12 residues long. Germline CDR1 reads SQVTM; CDR2 reads ANQGSEA. V gave up 7 bases and J gave up 0 bases, with 9 bases separating them. CDR3 sequence (DNA): TGCAGCGCTAGATTGTACCAAGAGACCCAGTACTTC. Amino acid sequence: CSARLYQETQYF.

The J gene is TRBJ1-6, the V gene TRBV28, with 7 bases lining up with TRBD1. Unmatched junction bases numbered 7, after V lost 5 bases and J lost 3 bases. This CDR3 is built from 16 residues. Germline V CDR1 and CDR2: MDHEN, SYDVKM. CDR3 loop: CASSQTRDSYNSPLHF. The CDR3 coding sequence is TGTGCCAGCAGTCAAACCCGGGACAGCTATAATTCACCCCTCCACTTT.

This sequence joins TRBV7-9 and TRBJ2-5; 13 positions match TRBD2. The germline CDR1 and CDR2 sequences are SEHNR and FQNEAQ (reference sequence). CDR3 length equals 15 residues. Losses at the gene ends were 3 bases for V and 4 bases for J; bases not matched to a gene: 2. CDR3 bases: TGTGCCAGCAGCTTCGGACTAGCGGGAGTAGAGACCCAGTACTTC. As protein: CASSFGLAGVETQYF.

The chain couples TRBV11-2 to TRBJ2-1; the match to TRBD2 covers 14 bases. CDR3 length: 15 amino acids. Per germline, CDR1 SGHAT and CDR2 FQNNGV. J gave up 7 bases and V 7 bases, and 6 bases lay outside the gene matches. The CDR3 DNA is TGTGCCAGCAACCTAGGACTAGCGGGAGGTAATGAGCAGTTCTTC. This gives the protein CASNLGLAGGNEQFF.

This sequence joins TRBV12-5 and TRBJ1-5; D is uncertain. Trimming pared 2 bases from V and 6 bases from J, leaving 5 bases between. Germline CDR1 is LGHNT and CDR2 is FRNRAP. The CDR3 spans 12 residues. The CDR3 DNA reads TGTGCTAGTGGTTTGCAGCTTCAGCCCCAGCATTTT. Protein sequence: CASGLQLQPQHF.

The chain links TRBV19 to TRBJ1-4, with TRBD1 matching over 7 bases. The V gene end was trimmed by 7 bases and the J gene end by 0 bases; junction bases not matched to a gene: 8. Germline loops: CDR1 LNHDA, CDR2 SQIVND (reference sequence). This CDR3 spans 16 amino acids. CDR3 region: CASKGALGTTNEKLFF. Here the CDR3 DNA reads TGTGCCAGTAAGGGGGCTTTGGGAACAACTAATGAAAAACTGTTTTTT. The full variable domain, its missing parts supplied by reference TRBV19 and TRBJ1-4, is DGGITQSPKYLFRKEGQNVTLSCEQNLNHDAMYWYRQDPGQGLRLIYYSQIVNDFQKGDIAEGYSVSREKKESFPLTVTSAQKNPTAFYLCASKGALGTTNEKLFFGSGTQLSVL.

The chain recombines TRBV7-3 with TRBJ2-1; 11 nucleotides agree with TRBD2. From germline, CDR1 is SGHTA and CDR2 FQGTGA. CDR3 size: 16 residues. The junction had 9 bases not matched to a gene; V was cut back by 6 bases and J by 5 bases. CDR3 amino acids: CASRKGTSGGNNEQFF. CDR3 coding DNA: TGTGCCAGCAGAAAGGGAACTAGCGGGGGAAACAATGAGCAGTTCTTC. Drawing the rest from reference TRBV7-3 and TRBJ2-1, the complete variable domain is GAGVSQTPSNKVTEKGKYVELRCDPISGHTALYWYRQSLGQGPEFLIYFQGTGAADDSGLPNDRFFAVRPEGSVSTLKIQRTERGDSAVYLCASRKGTSGGNNEQFFGPGTRLTVL.

The chain has TRBV7-3 and TRBJ2-1, with 7 bases identical to TRBD2. V shed 4 bases, J shed 0 bases, and the junction held 12 bases outside the gene matches. The CDR3 has 18 amino acids. Germline CDR1 reads SGHTA; CDR2 reads FQGTGA. The CDR3 DNA reads as TGTGCCAGCAGCTCCCTAATTGTGGGCGGGAGCTCCTACAATGAGCAGTTCTTC. Translation: CASSSLIVGGSSYNEQFF.

The rearrangement links TRBV9 to TRBJ2-3, with a weak D call TRBD2 (5 bases). Per the germline V gene, CDR1 is SGDLS and CDR2 is YYNGEE. The CDR3 is 15 residues long. Trimming removed 0 bases at V and 10 bases at J, with 18 bases between. CDR3 nucleotide sequence: TGTGCCAGCAGCGTAGAATGGCGGGTGGTGATGCCGCAGTATTTT. Translation: CASSVEWRVVMPQYF.

The gene calls are TRBV28 and TRBJ1-6; the D gene is possibly TRBD1 (6 bases). Trimming left V 2 bases short and J 3 bases short, with 17 bases between. The length of the CDR3 is 18 residues. CDR1 is MDHEN, CDR2 SYDVKM, per germline. As DNA, the CDR3 is TGTGCCAGCAGTTTAATAGTCGCGGCAGGGGACTATAATTCACCCCTCCACTTT. Protein sequence: CASSLIVAAGDYNSPLHF.

The rearrangement joins TRBV6-5 to TRBJ1-1; D gene ambiguous. CDR1 and CDR2 from the germline V gene are MNHEY and SVGAGI. V dropped 6 bases and J dropped 13 bases, with 24 bases sitting between them. The CDR3 length is 14 residues. CDR3 bases: TGTGCCAGCAGCCCCCCTGGGCCCGAGACCAGAGTTTTCTTT. Its translation: CASSPPGPETRVFF.

V and J are TRBV12-3 or TRBV12-4 and TRBJ1-2; D is ambiguous. The germline V and J ends were trimmed by 3 bases and 8 bases, with 13 bases remaining between them. CDR3 length: 13 residues. CDR3 bases: TGTGCCAGCAGTTTTTCGGGCCCCCGGGGCTACACCTTC. Translating gives CASSFSGPRGYTF.

V usage is TRBV6-4 and J usage is TRBJ1-1; 8 bases agree with TRBD1. Trimming took 5 bases from V and 2 from J; bases not matched to a gene: 4. This CDR3 contains 14 residues. Germline V CDR1 and CDR2: MRHNA, SNTAGT. The CDR3 spells CASSPDRANTEAFF. The CDR3 coding sequence is TGTGCCAGCAGTCCGGACAGGGCTAACACTGAAGCTTTCTTT.

In regard to this clone: Other DNA variants within this sample encode the same CDR3. This chain connects TRBV5-1 to TRBJ2-5, with D hard to call. V lost 0 bases to trimming and J lost 0 bases, with 6 bases between them. Germline V gene lookup returns CDR1 SGHRS and CDR2 YFSETQ. This CDR3 region has 14 residues. CDR3 coding DNA: TGCGCCAGCAGCTTGGTGCCAGACCAAGAGACCCAGTACTTC. This translates into CASSLVPDQETQYF.

This sequence joins TRBV5-1 and TRBJ2-1; 7 bases are a match to TRBD2. The CDR3 consists of 14 residues. The germline gives CDR1 SGHRS, CDR2 YFSETQ. The ends lost 0 bases at V and 9 bases at J; junction bases unmatched: 6. The CDR3 nucleotides read TGCGCCAGCAGCTTGGGACTAGCCCCCGCTGAGCAGTTCTTC. Amino acids: CASSLGLAPAEQFF.

The chain recombines TRBV28 with TRBJ1-5; 11 nucleotides line up with TRBD1. This CDR3 is 15 amino acids long. Germline trimming cut 5 bases from V and 6 bases from J; bases unmatched to any gene: 6. Per germline, CDR1 MDHEN and CDR2 SYDVKM. CDR3 bases: TGTGCCAGCAGTCTGGACAGGGGGCTCGGTCAGCCCCAGCATTTT. Translation gives CASSLDRGLGQPQHF.

The J gene is TRBJ1-1, the V gene TRBV7-2, with D unresolved. The CDR3 loop spans 15 amino acids. Deletions cut 1 base from V and 4 bases from J, with 13 bases between. Germline lookup yields CDR1 SGHTA and CDR2 FQGNSA. CDR3 amino acids: CASSLDGLLFTEAFF. The CDR3 nucleotides read TGTGCCAGCAGCTTAGACGGTCTTCTTTTCACTGAAGCTTTCTTT. The full variable domain, completed using reference TRBV7-2 and TRBJ1-1, is GAGVSQSPSNKVTEKGKDVELRCDPISGHTALYWYRQSLGQGLEFLIYFQGNSAPDKSGLPSDRFSAERTGGSVSTLTIQRTQQEDSAVYLCASSLDGLLFTEAFFGQGTRLTVV.

There are a few counts of this clone. The rearrangement joins TRBV7-9 to TRBJ2-5; a possible D gene is TRBD2 (5 bases). CDR1 is SEHNR, CDR2 FQNEAQ, per germline (reference sequence). Trimming stripped 5 bases from V and 5 bases from J, with 18 bases between. The length of the CDR3 is 15 residues. The CDR3 bases are TGTGCCAGCAGCCCCGACTTTACTAGTAGGGAGACCCAGTACTTC. Its protein is CASSPDFTSRETQYF.